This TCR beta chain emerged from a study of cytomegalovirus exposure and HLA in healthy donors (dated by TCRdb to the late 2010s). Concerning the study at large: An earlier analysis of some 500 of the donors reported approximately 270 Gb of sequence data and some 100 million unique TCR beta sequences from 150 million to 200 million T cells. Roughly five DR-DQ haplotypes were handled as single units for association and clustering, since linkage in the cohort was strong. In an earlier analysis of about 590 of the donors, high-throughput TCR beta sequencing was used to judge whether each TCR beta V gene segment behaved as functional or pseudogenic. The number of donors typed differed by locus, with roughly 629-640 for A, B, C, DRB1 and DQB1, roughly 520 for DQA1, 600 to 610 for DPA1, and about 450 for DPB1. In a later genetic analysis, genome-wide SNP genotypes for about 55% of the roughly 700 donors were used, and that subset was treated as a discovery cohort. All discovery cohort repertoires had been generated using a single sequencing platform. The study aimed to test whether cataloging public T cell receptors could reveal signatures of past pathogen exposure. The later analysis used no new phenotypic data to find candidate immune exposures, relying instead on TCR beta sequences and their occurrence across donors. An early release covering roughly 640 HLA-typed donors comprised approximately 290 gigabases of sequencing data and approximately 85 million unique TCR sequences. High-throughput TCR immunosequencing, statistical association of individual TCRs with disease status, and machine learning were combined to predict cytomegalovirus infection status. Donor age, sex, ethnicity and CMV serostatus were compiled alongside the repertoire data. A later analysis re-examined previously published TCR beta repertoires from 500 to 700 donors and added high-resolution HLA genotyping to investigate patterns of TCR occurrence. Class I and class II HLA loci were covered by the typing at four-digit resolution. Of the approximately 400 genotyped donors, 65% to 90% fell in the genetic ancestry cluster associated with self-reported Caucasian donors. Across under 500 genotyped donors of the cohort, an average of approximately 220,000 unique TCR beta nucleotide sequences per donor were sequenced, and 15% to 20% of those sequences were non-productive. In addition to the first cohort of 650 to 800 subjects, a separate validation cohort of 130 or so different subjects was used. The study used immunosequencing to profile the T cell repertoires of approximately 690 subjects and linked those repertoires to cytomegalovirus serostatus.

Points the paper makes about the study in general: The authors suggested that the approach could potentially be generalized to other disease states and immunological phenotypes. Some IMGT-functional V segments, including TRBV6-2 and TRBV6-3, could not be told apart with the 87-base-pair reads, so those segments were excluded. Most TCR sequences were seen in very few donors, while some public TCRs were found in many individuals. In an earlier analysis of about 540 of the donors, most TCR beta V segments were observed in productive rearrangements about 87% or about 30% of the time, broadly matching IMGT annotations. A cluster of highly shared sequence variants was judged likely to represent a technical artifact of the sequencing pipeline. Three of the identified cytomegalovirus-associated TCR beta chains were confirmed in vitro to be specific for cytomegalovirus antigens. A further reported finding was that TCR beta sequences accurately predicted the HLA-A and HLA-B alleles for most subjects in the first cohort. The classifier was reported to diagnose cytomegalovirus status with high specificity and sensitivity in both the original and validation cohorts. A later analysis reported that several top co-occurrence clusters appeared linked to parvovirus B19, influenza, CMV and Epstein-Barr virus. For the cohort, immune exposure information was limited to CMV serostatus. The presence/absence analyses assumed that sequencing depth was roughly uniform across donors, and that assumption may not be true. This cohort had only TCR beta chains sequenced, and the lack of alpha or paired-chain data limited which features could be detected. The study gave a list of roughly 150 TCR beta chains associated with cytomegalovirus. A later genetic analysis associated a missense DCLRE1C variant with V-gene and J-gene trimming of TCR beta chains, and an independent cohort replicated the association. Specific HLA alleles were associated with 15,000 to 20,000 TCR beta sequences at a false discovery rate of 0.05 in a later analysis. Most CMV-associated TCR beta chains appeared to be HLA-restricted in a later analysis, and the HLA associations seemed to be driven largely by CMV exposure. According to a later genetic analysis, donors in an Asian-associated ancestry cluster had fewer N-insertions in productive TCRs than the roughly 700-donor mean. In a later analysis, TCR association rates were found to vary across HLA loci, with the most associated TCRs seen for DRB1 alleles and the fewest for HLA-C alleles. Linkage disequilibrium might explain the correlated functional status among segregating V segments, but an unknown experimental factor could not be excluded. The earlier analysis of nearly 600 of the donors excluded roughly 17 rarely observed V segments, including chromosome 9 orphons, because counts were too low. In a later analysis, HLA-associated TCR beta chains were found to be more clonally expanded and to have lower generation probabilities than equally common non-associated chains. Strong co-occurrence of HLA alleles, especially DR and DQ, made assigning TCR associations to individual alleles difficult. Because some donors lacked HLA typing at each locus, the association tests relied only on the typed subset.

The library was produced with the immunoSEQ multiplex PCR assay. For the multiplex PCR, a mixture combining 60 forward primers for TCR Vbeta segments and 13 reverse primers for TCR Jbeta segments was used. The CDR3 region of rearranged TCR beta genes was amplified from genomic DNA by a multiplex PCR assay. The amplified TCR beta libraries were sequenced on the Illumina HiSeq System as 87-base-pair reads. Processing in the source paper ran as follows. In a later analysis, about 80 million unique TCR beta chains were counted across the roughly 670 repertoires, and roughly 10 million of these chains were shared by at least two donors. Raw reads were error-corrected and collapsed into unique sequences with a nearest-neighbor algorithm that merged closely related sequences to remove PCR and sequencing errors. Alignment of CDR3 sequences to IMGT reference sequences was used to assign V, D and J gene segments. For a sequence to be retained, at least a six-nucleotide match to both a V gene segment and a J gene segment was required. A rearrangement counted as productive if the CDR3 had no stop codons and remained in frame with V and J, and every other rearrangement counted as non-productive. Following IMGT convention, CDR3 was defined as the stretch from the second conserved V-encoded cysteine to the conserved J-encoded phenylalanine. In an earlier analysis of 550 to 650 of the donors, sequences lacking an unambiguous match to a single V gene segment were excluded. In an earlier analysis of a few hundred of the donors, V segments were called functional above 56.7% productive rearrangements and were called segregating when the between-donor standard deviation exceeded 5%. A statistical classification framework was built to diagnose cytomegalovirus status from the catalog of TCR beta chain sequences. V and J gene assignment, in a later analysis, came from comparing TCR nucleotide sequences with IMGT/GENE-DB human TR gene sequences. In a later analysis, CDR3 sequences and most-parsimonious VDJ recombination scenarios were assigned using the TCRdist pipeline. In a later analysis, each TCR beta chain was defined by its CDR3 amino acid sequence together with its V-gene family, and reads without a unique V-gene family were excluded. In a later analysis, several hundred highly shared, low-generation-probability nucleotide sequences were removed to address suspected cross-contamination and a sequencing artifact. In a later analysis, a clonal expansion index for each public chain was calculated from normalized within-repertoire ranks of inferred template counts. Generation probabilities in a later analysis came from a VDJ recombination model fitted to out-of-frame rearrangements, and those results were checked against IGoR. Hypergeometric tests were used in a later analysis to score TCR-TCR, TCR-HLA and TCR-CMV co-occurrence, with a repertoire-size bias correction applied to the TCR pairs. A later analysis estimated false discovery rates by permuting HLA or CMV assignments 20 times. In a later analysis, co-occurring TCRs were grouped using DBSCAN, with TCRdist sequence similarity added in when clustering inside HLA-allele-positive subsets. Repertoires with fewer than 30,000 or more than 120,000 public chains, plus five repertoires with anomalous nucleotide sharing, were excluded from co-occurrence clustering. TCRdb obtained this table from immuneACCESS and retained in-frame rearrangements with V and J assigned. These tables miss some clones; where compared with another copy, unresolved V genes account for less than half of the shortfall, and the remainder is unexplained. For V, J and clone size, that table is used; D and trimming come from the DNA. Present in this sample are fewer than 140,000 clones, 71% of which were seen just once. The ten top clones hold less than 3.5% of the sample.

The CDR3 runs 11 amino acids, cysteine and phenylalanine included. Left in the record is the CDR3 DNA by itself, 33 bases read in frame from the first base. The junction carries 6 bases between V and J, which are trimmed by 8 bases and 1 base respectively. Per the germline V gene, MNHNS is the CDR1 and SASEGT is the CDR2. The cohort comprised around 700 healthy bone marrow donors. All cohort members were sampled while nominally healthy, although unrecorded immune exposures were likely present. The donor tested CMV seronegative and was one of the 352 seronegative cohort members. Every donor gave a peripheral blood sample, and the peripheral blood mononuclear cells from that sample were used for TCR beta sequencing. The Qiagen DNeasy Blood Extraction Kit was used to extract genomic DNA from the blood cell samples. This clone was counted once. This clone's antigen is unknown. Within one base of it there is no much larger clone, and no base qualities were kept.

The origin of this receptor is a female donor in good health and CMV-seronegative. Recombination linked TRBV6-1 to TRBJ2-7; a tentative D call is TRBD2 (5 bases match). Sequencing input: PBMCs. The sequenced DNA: TGTGCCAGCGGGGAGTCCTACGAGCAGTACTTC. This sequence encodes CASGESYEQYF.